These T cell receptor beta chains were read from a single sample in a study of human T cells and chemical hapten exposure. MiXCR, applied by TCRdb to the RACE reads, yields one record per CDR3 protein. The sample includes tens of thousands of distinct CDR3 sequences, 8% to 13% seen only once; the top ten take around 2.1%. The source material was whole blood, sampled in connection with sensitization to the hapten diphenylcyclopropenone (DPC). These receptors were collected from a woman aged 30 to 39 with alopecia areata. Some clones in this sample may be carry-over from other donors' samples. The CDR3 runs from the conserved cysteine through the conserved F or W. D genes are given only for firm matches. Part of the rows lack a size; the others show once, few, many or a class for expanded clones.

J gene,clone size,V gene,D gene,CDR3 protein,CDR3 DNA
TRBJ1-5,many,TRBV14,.,CASSRGSNQPQHF,TGTGCCAGCAGCCGGGGAAGCAATCAGCCCCAGCATTTT
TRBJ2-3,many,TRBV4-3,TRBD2,CASSQGVAGDTQYF,TGCGCCAGCAGCCAAGGGGTAGCGGGGGATACGCAGTATTTT
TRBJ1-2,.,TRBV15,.,CATSREESDGYTF,TGTGCCACCAGCAGAGAGGAGAGTGATGGCTACACCTTC
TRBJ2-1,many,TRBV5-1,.,CASSFLSGNEQFF,TGCGCCAGCAGCTTCTTATCCGGCAATGAGCAGTTCTTC
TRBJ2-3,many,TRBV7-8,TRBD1,CASSRVDRVADTQYF,TGTGCCAGCAGCCGCGTCGACAGGGTCGCAGATACGCAGTATTTT
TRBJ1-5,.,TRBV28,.,CASTPTVNQPQHF,TGTGCCAGCACCCCGACGGTCAATCAGCCCCAGCATTTT
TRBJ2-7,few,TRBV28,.,CASSLVLSRYEQYF,TGTGCCAGCAGTTTGGTGCTAAGCCGCTACGAGCAGTACTTC
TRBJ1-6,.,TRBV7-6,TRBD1,CASSQTGGDSPLHF,TGTGCCAGCAGCCAGACAGGGGGTGATTCACCCCTCCACTTT
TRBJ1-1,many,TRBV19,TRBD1,CASSIRSGGNTEAFF,TGTGCCAGTAGTATTAGGTCAGGGGGTAATACTGAAGCTTTCTTT
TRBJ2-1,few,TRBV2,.,CASMSTPVYNEQFF,TGTGCCAGCATGTCCACCCCCGTCTACAATGAGCAGTTCTTC
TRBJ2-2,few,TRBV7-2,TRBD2,CASSSSGSVTGELFF,TGTGCCAGCAGCTCCAGCGGGAGCGTCACCGGGGAGCTGTTTTTT
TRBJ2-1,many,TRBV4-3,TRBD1,CASSLGQGRNEQFF,TGCGCCAGCAGCCTTGGACAGGGGAGGAATGAGCAGTTCTTC
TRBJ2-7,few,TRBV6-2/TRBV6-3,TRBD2,CASSYGTSGKLGEQYF,TGTGCCAGCAGTTACGGGACTAGCGGAAAACTGGGTGAGCAGTACTTC
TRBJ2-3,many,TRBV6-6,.,CASSYSYRSTDTQYF,TGTGCCAGCAGTTACTCGTACAGGAGCACAGATACGCAGTATTTT
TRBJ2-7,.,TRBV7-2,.,CASSHLERGRYEQYF,TGTGCCAGCAGCCACCTGGAGAGGGGGAGGTACGAGCAGTACTTC
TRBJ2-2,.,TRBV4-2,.,CASRRPGAENTGELFF,TGTGCCAGCAGAAGACCTGGGGCAGAGAACACCGGGGAGCTGTTTTTT
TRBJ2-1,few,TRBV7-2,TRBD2,CASSLGLATNEQFF,TGTGCCAGCAGCCTCGGACTAGCGACCAATGAGCAGTTCTTC
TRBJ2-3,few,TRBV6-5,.,CASSYGSSTDTQYF,TGTGCCAGCAGTTACGGGTCTAGCACAGATACGCAGTATTTT
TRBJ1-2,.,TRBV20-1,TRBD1,CSAAQGVRGYTF,TGCAGTGCAGCTCAGGGGGTCCGGGGCTACACCTTC
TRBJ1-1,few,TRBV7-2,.,CASSFSVNTEAFF,TGTGCCAGCAGCTTCTCTGTGAACACTGAAGCTTTCTTT
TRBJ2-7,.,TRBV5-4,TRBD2,CASSRAGGPYEQYF,TGTGCCAGCAGCCGAGCGGGAGGGCCGTACGAGCAGTACTTC
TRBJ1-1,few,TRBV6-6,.,CASRNRDREVF,TGTGCCAGCAGGAACAGGGACCGAGAAGTCTTT
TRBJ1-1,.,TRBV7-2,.,CASSLEFSNTEAFF,TGTGCCAGCAGCTTAGAATTCTCGAACACTGAAGCTTTCTTT
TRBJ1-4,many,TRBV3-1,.,CASSQDYRVQKLFF,TGTGCCAGCAGCCAAGACTACAGAGTCCAAAAACTGTTTTTT
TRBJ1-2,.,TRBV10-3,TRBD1,CAISVQGAYGYTF,TGTGCCATCAGTGTACAGGGGGCTTATGGCTACACCTTC
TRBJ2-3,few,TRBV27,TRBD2,CASSRRIGTSWLQYF,TGTGCCAGCAGCCGTCGCATCGGGACTAGCTGGTTGCAGTATTTT
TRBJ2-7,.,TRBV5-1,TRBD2,CASSYQAGDEQYF,TGCGCCAGCAGTTACCAAGCGGGAGACGAGCAGTACTTC
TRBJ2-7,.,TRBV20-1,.,CSASRDSNRRGGDEQYF,TGCAGTGCTAGTAGGGATTCAAATCGCAGGGGAGGAGACGAGCAGTACTTC
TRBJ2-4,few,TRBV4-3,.,CASSQEQGTAGSAKNIQYF,TGCGCCAGCAGCCAAGAACAGGGAACGGCGGGATCCGCCAAAAACATTCAGTACTTC
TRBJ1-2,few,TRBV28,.,CASSFSRRGYTF,TGTGCCAGCAGTTTTTCAAGGAGAGGCTACACCTTC
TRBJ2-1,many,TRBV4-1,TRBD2,CASSQDRGVIAGAYNEQFF,TGCGCCAGCAGCCAAGATCGGGGCGTTATAGCGGGGGCCTACAATGAGCAGTTCTTC
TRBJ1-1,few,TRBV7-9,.,CASRQNTEAFF,TGTGCCAGCAGGCAGAACACTGAAGCTTTCTTT